The rows below give T cell receptor beta chains drawn from one sample of a study of T cells in Graves' hyperthyroidism and ophthalmopathy. One entry per CDR3 protein results from TCRdb running MiXCR on the multiplex PCR reads. The sample has over 400,000 distinct CDR3 sequences, around a fifth seen once. The sequencing sample was made of blood. These receptors came from a woman aged 70-85 years with Graves' ophthalmopathy. The CDR3 runs from the conserved cysteine through the conserved F or W. The D gene is left open where the match is weak. The size of a clone is reported for some rows only, either as once, few or many, or as a class for expanded clones.

j_call | clone_size | v_call | d_call | cdr3_aa | cdr3_nt
TRBJ2-3 | few | TRBV6-1 | TRBD2 | CASKNSGTHTDTQYF | TGTGCCAGCAAAAATAGCGGGACCCACACAGATACGCAGTATTTT
TRBJ2-3 | . | TRBV24-1 | TRBD2 | CATSDPRGAGVGDTQYF | TGTGCCACCAGTGATCCGCGCGGAGCGGGAGTTGGAGATACGCAGTATTTT
TRBJ2-3 | few | TRBV20-1 | TRBD2 | CSARRLAGRTDTQYF | TGCAGTGCTAGGAGACTAGCGGGAAGGACAGATACGCAGTATTTT
TRBJ2-3 | few | TRBV27 | TRBD2 | CASSLSGFGSGGGTDTQYF | TGTGCCAGCAGTTTATCGGGGTTTGGTTCGGGGGGAGGGACAGATACGCAGTATTTT
TRBJ2-5 | many | TRBV28 | TRBD1 | CASSQFDRGRETQYF | TGTGCCAGCAGTCAATTCGACAGGGGCCGAGAGACCCAGTACTTC
TRBJ2-1 | few | TRBV27 | TRBD2 | CASIPGTSGSGEQFF | TGTGCCAGCATTCCTGGGACTAGCGGGAGCGGTGAGCAGTTCTTC
TRBJ1-1 | few | TRBV12-3/TRBV12-4 | . | CASSLVGAPEAFF | TGTGCCAGCAGTTTAGTTGGAGCCCCCGAAGCTTTCTTT
TRBJ2-2 | once | TRBV5-1 | . | CASSPTAGPNTGELFF | TGCGCCAGCAGCCCCACTGCAGGACCGAACACCGGGGAGCTGTTTTTT
TRBJ2-7 | . | TRBV11-2 | . | CASSLLWRDRSYEQYF | TGTGCCAGCAGCTTACTTTGGCGGGACCGCTCCTACGAGCAGTACTTC
TRBJ2-3 | few | TRBV30 | . | CAWTDLATRQYF | TGTGCCTGGACCGATCTAGCAACTCGGCAGTATTTT
TRBJ2-1 | few | TRBV3-1 | TRBD2 | CASSQGGGKDEQFF | TGTGCCAGCAGCCAAGGGGGGGGGAAGGATGAGCAGTTCTTC
TRBJ2-1 | . | TRBV6-1 | TRBD2 | CASSNHRTGRGLGPYNEQFF | TGTGCCAGCAGTAACCATCGAACAGGGAGGGGACTAGGGCCCTACAATGAGCAGTTCTTC
TRBJ2-7 | few | TRBV30 | TRBD2 | CAWNYRAGGPYEQYF | TGTGCCTGGAACTACCGCGCGGGGGGACCCTACGAGCAGTACTTC
TRBJ1-1 | few | TRBV18 | TRBD1 | CASSPETGGTEAFF | TGTGCCAGCTCACCAGAGACAGGGGGGACTGAAGCTTTCTTT
TRBJ2-7 | . | TRBV4-1 | . | CASSQDGGYEQYF | TGCGCCAGCAGCCAAGATGGGGGCTACGAGCAGTACTTC
TRBJ1-6 | many | TRBV12-3/TRBV12-4 | . | CASSLGARNSPLHF | TGTGCCAGCAGCTTAGGGGCCCGAAATTCACCCCTCCACTTT
TRBJ2-7 | . | TRBV5-1 | . | CASSLEGAWVEQYF | TGCGCCAGCAGCTTGGAAGGTGCGTGGGTCGAGCAGTACTTC
TRBJ1-1 | many | TRBV20-1 | TRBD1 | CSASLSLVGQQAFF | TGCAGTGCTAGTTTGTCTTTGGTGGGACAGCAAGCTTTCTTT
TRBJ1-1 | . | TRBV6-2/TRBV6-3 | . | CATLGTNTEAFF | TGTGCCACCCTAGGCACGAACACTGAAGCTTTCTTT
TRBJ1-4 | many | TRBV12-3/TRBV12-4 | TRBD1 | CASSRDRVNEKLFF | TGTGCCAGCAGTCGGGACAGGGTTAATGAAAAACTGTTTTTT
TRBJ1-1 | many | TRBV6-2/TRBV6-3 | . | CASRYMMNTEAFF | TGTGCCAGCAGGTATATGATGAACACTGAAGCTTTCTTT
TRBJ1-2 | many | TRBV12-3/TRBV12-4 | . | CASSLSPSGHSIYGYTF | TGTGCCAGCAGTTTAAGTCCATCTGGACACTCGATCTATGGCTACACCTTC
TRBJ2-5 | . | TRBV19 | . | CASSMDFQETQYF | TGTGCCAGTAGTATGGACTTCCAAGAGACCCAGTACTTC
TRBJ2-7 | . | TRBV4-3 | . | CASSQDRRGATYEQYF | TGCGCCAGCAGCCAAGATCGGAGGGGCGCAACCTACGAGCAGTACTTC
TRBJ2-2 | . | TRBV5-5 | . | CASSLESGGAAGELFF | TGTGCCAGCAGCTTGGAGTCTGGAGGGGCGGCCGGGGAGCTGTTTTTT
TRBJ2-7 | many | TRBV30 | . | CAWIVRGNEQYF | TGTGCCTGGATCGTAAGGGGAAACGAGCAGTACTTC
TRBJ2-7 | . | TRBV6-1 | TRBD2 | CASRASGSIEQYF | TGTGCCAGCAGGGCTAGCGGGAGTATCGAGCAGTACTTC
TRBJ1-5 | many | TRBV12-3/TRBV12-4 | TRBD1 | CASSPRQGSLNQPQHF | TGTGCCAGCAGTCCCCGACAGGGAAGTCTAAATCAGCCCCAGCATTTT
TRBJ1-2 | . | TRBV9 | . | CASSVARQPYGYTF | TGTGCCAGCAGCGTAGCCCGACAGCCCTATGGCTACACCTTC